These 27 T cell receptor beta chains came from one sample sequenced in a study of blood T cell repertoires in COVID-19. Sequencing used immunoSEQ multiplex PCR; TCRdb keeps in-frame clones, though not all of them. Here the sample spans 350,000 to 450,000 clones, less than 90% being singletons. Sequencing was carried out using PBMCs or T cells enriched from blood (not recorded which). The receptors shown here come from a woman aged 50 to 60 who had recovered from COVID-19.

The V gene is TRBV1, the J gene TRBJ2-1; the listed D gene, TRBD2, was not tested against the DNA. TRBV1 is noted as a pseudogene. The CDR3 has 19 residues. The DNA for the CDR3 is TGCACCAGCAGCCCCGGGACTAGCGGGACCGAGAGTTCCTACAATGAGCAGTTCTTC. It specifies CTSSPGTSGTESSYNEQFF.

The rearrangement uses TRBV21-1 and TRBJ2-1; no check of the table's D call, TRBD1, against the DNA was made. TRBV21-1 is a documented pseudogene. The CDR3 loop spans 17 amino acids. The CDR3 sequence is CASKIQNPGGSYNEQFF. The DNA for the CDR3 is TGTGCCAGCAAGATCCAAAACCCAGGGGGCAGTTACAATGAGCAGTTCTTC.

This chain uses TRBV27 with TRBJ2-7, with D unclear. Germline CDR1 MNHEY, CDR2 SMNVEV (reference sequence). V lost 4 bases to trimming and J lost 0 bases, with 10 bases between them. The CDR3 length is 14 residues. The CDR3 DNA reads as TGTGCCAGCAGTTCCCAATCCTACTCCTACGAGCAGTACTTC. Translation gives CASSSQSYSYEQYF.

The chain recombines TRBV14 with TRBJ1-2; 7 nucleotides line up with TRBD1. This CDR3 spans 14 amino acids. V shed 3 bases, J shed 5 bases, and the junction held 6 bases outside the gene matches. Germline values: CDR1 SGHDN, CDR2 FVKESK. CDR3 sequence (DNA): TGTGCCAGCAGCCACGAAAGGGGGCTGTATGGCTACACCTTC. Its translation: CASSHERGLYGYTF.

This clone was picked up one time. V is TRBV30 and J is TRBJ1-2; the match to TRBD1 covers 7 bases. This CDR3 comprises 13 residues. The V and J ends lost 5 bases and 2 bases, in that order; junction bases with no gene match: 5. CDR1 is GTSNPN, CDR2 SVGIG, per germline (reference sequence). The CDR3 DNA reads TGTGCCTGGGGCACAGGGGTGAACTATGGCTACACCTTC. Its protein product is CAWGTGVNYGYTF.

The rearrangement joins TRBV5-1 to TRBJ2-1; possibly TRBD2 for D (6 bases). The CDR3 length is 15 residues. Trimming removed 5 bases from V and 0 bases from J, with 12 bases in between. In germline, CDR1 is SGHRS, CDR2 YFSETQ. This CDR3 is CASSEAGVSYNEQFF. CDR3 coding DNA: TGCGCCAGCAGTGAAGCGGGTGTCTCCTACAATGAGCAGTTCTTC.

This rearrangement joins TRBV29-1 to TRBJ1-2; D may be TRBD1 (6 bases). V was shortened by 1 base and J by 8 bases, with 20 bases between the two germline ends. In germline, CDR1 is SQVTM, CDR2 ANQGSEA. The CDR3 consists of 15 residues. Here the CDR3 reads CSVEGGAQGLLGYTF. DNA of the CDR3: TGCAGCGTTGAAGGAGGGGCACAGGGTCTCTTAGGCTACACCTTC.

The rearrangement links TRBV3-1 (or the pseudogene TRBV3-2) to TRBJ2-1; D perhaps matches TRBD1 (5 bases). Trimming removed 1 base from V and 10 bases from J, with 11 bases in between. The CDR3 loop spans 13 amino acids. Germline V gene sequence: CDR1 LGHDT, CDR2 YNNKEL (reference sequence). CDR3 sequence (DNA): TGTGCCAGCAGCCAAGGATATACAGGAGAGCAGTTCTTC. This gives the protein CASSQGYTGEQFF.

The chain has TRBV30 and TRBJ1-5; 7 nucleotides align to TRBD1. Germline-derived CDR1 and CDR2 are GTSNPN and SVGIG (reference sequence). The CDR3 has 16 amino acids. J lost 2 bases, V lost 3 bases, and 10 bases had no gene match. CDR3 DNA sequence: TGTGCCTGGAGCGGCCGACAGGGAGAGGGCAATCAGCCCCAGCATTTT. Encoded protein: CAWSGRQGEGNQPQHF.

This chain links TRBV5-1 with TRBJ2-7; weak D call: TRBD1 (5 bases). Trimming stripped 2 bases from V and 6 bases from J, with 12 bases between. CDR3 length: 13 residues. The germline gives CDR1 SGHRS, CDR2 YFSETQ. CDR3: CASSFRRDGEQYF. For the CDR3, the DNA is TGCGCCAGCAGCTTCCGCAGGGATGGCGAGCAGTACTTC.

This clone appeared a single time. CDR3 sequence: CASSVDSGTGGRDEQFF. CDR3 DNA sequence: TGTGCCAGCAGCGTAGATTCGGGAACGGGGGGGCGCGATGAGCAGTTCTTC. The chain couples TRBV9 to TRBJ2-1; 8 nucleotides match TRBD2. Per germline, CDR1 SGDLS and CDR2 YYNGEE. CDR3 size: 17 residues. The J segment lost 8 bases and the V segment lost 0 bases, leaving 13 bases of the junction unmatched.

CDR3 sequence: CATLDRSGPYGYTF. In nucleotides, the CDR3 is TGTGCCACCCTGGACAGATCAGGCCCCTATGGCTACACCTTC. This rearrangement joins TRBV7-9 to TRBJ1-2, with TRBD1 as a possible D gene (6 bases). From germline, CDR1 is SEHNR and CDR2 FQNEAQ (reference sequence). V shed 10 bases and J shed 4 bases, with 19 bases lying between them. CDR3 length: 14 residues.

This chain joins TRBV7-2 and TRBJ2-7; the D gene is possibly TRBD1 (6 bases). The germline gives CDR1 SGHTA, CDR2 FQGNSA. The V gene lost 2 bases and the J gene lost 3 bases, with 11 bases spanning the gap. This CDR3 contains 14 residues. CDR3 in DNA: TGTGCCAGCAGCTTATCGGGACAAAACTACGAGCAGTACTTC. Its translation is CASSLSGQNYEQYF.

The V and J genes are TRBV7-2 and TRBJ2-7; TRBD2 might be the D (5 bases). This CDR3 has 13 amino acids. V was shortened by 3 bases and J by 3 bases, with 9 bases between the two germline ends. Germline V CDR1 and CDR2: SGHTA, FQGNSA. In nucleotides, the CDR3 is TGTGCCAGCAGCTTTTTCCGGGACTACGAGCAGTACTTC. Its translation is CASSFFRDYEQYF.

The CDR3 coding sequence is TGTGCCAGCAGCTTTGACAGGGTTCGGTCACCCCTCCACTTT. Translated: CASSFDRVRSPLHF. This chain joins TRBV5-6 and TRBJ1-6, with 7 bases fitting TRBD1. From germline, CDR1 is SGHDT and CDR2 YYEEEE. CDR3 length: 14 residues. With 2 bases clipped from V and 10 bases from J, the junction kept 6 bases outside the gene matches.

The rearrangement uses TRBV5-6 and TRBJ1-2, with 12 bases identical to TRBD1. The CDR3 is 14 amino acids. The germline CDR1 and CDR2 sequences are SGHDT and YYEEEE. Losses at the gene ends were 7 bases for V and 8 bases for J; bases not matched to a gene: 9. The CDR3 coding sequence is TGTGCCAGCCGCCCGGGACAGGGGGCCTTCGGCTACACCTTC. This translates into CASRPGQGAFGYTF.

The gene calls are TRBV19 and TRBJ2-7; 8 positions match TRBD1. CDR1 and CDR2 from the germline V gene are LNHDA and SQIVND (reference sequence). This CDR3 comprises 16 residues. V trimming: 5 bases; J trimming: 5 bases; junction bases outside the gene matches: 14. CDR3 protein: CASSAAGTGIVHEQYF. The CDR3 DNA reads TGTGCCAGTAGTGCAGCCGGGACAGGAATCGTCCACGAGCAGTACTTC.

The V gene is TRBV7-8, the J gene TRBJ2-2; TRBD2 aligns across 7 bases. CDR3 size: 16 residues. Germline assignment: CDR1 SGHVS and CDR2 FQNEAQ. J gave up 5 bases and V 6 bases, and 12 bases lay outside the gene matches. The CDR3 is CASRGRGGAGTGELFF. As DNA, the CDR3 is TGTGCCAGCAGGGGGAGGGGCGGGGCCGGGACCGGGGAGCTGTTTTTT.

The V and J genes are TRBV19 and TRBJ1-2; a possible D gene is TRBD1 (6 bases). Trimming removed 10 bases at V and 2 bases at J, with 26 bases between. From germline, CDR1 is LNHDA and CDR2 SQIVND (reference sequence). This CDR3 comprises 17 residues. The CDR3 bases are TGTGCCACCCTCAACGGGGGGGCGCGAGTTGGAAACTATGGCTACACCTTC. Translation gives CATLNGGARVGNYGYTF. The whole variable domain, remainder taken from reference TRBV19 and TRBJ1-2, is DGGITQSPKYLFRKEGQNVTLSCEQNLNHDAMYWYRQDPGQGLRLIYYSQIVNDFQKGDIAEGYSVSREKKESFPLTVTSAQKNPTAFYLCATLNGGARVGNYGYTFGSGTRLTVV.

The chain combines TRBV3-1 (or the pseudogene TRBV3-2) with TRBJ2-7; D might be TRBD1 (6 bases). CDR3 length: 13 amino acids. Trimming left V 1 base short and J 2 bases short, with 6 bases between. CDR1 is LGHDT, CDR2 YNNKEL, per germline (reference sequence). The CDR3 DNA reads TGTGCCAGCAGCCAAGGGGGGCCCTACGAGCAGTACTTC. Protein product: CASSQGGPYEQYF.

The V call is TRBV5-5, the J call TRBJ2-5, with 9 bases fitting TRBD2. This CDR3 contains 15 residues. Germline trimming cut 2 bases from V and 5 bases from J; bases unmatched to any gene: 7. Per germline, CDR1 SGHKS and CDR2 YYEKEE (reference sequence). For the CDR3, the DNA is TGTGCCAGCAGCTTCTTTGCGGGGGGGCAGGAGACCCAGTACTTC. This codes for CASSFFAGGQETQYF.

The chain couples TRBV4-3 to TRBJ1-1, with 7 bases aligning to TRBD1. The CDR3 runs to 16 residues. The germline gives CDR1 LGHNA, CDR2 YSLEER. The V and J ends lost 1 base and 5 bases, in that order; junction bases with no gene match: 10. CDR3 in DNA: TGCGCCAGCAGCCAAGGTCCTCAGGGGGTCGGGACTGAAGCTTTCTTT. This gives the protein CASSQGPQGVGTEAFF.

V gene TRBV10-3 combines with J gene TRBJ1-5; D is undetermined. V was pared by 6 bases and J by 5 bases, with 14 bases between. Per germline, CDR1 ENHRY and CDR2 SYGVKD. There are 14 residues in the CDR3. The CDR3 nucleotides read TGTGCCATCAGCCCGACACCCTTTGATCAGCCCCAGCATTTT. Translated: CAISPTPFDQPQHF.

The chain links TRBV30 to TRBJ1-2; D is possibly TRBD1 (6 bases). The ends were cut back, 6 bases at V and 2 bases at J, with 10 bases in the middle. The CDR3 covers 12 residues. Germline values: CDR1 GTSNPN, CDR2 SVGIG (reference sequence). CDR3 bases: TGTGCCTGCCCGGGACAAAACTATGGCTACACCTTC. This translates into CACPGQNYGYTF.

This clone was picked up a small number of times. The chain combines TRBV7-8 with TRBJ1-2; 11 bases agree with TRBD1. Germline V gives CDR1 SGHVS, CDR2 FQNEAQ. Trimming at V came to 5 bases and at J to 4 bases, leaving 6 bases not matched to a gene. This CDR3 has 15 amino acids. CDR3 DNA: TGTGCCAGCAGCCCAAGGACAGGGGGCGGCTATGGCTACACCTTC. It is translated as CASSPRTGGGYGYTF.

This sequence joins TRBV5-1 and TRBJ2-7; 8 bases fit TRBD2. The CDR3 runs to 18 residues. J lost 2 bases, V lost 0 bases, and 13 bases had no gene match. Germline V gene lookup returns CDR1 SGHRS and CDR2 YFSETQ. CDR3 DNA sequence: TGCGCCAGCAGCTTGGTAGTGACTAGCGCCCCGGAGCCCTACGAGCAGTACTTC. Protein sequence: CASSLVVTSAPEPYEQYF.

This chain joins TRBV5-1 and TRBJ2-7; the D gene is possibly TRBD2 (5 bases). The CDR3 sequence is 15 residues long. V lost 4 bases to trimming and J lost 0 bases, with 14 bases between them. Germline V gives CDR1 SGHRS, CDR2 YFSETQ. DNA for the CDR3: TGCGCCAGCAGCCGGGGAGAAGGGATCTCCTACGAGCAGTACTTC. Amino acids: CASSRGEGISYEQYF.